This paragraph reports one T cell receptor beta chain. Its antigen remains undetermined. The sample holds no much larger clone one base away, and base qualities are not on file. The CDR3 runs 13 residues from the cysteine to the phenylalanine. This entry keeps only the CDR3 DNA: 39 bases, framed from base 1. CDR1 is given as MNHEY and CDR2 as SVGAGI, both from the germline V gene. V is reduced by 6 bases and J by 4 bases, leaving a spacing of 13 bases between them. The 85 to 90 tumor samples were subjected to high-throughput TCR profiling using ImmunoSEQ. As for the authors' bioinformatics: The repertoire diversity metrics included richness (unique productive sequences), clonality, evenness and relatedness, and the Bhattacharyya coefficient was used to measure similarity between samples. Conclusions stayed consistent in a sensitivity analysis that left out TCRs with fewer than two reads. What TCRdb holds here is the immuneACCESS table cut down to in-frame rearrangements. Part of the clones is not present; checked against another copy, under half of the missing clones reflect an unresolved V gene, and the others are unexplained. The DNA was the basis for D and trimming; V, J and clone size are from that table. The sample table lists 1,500 to 2,000 clones, approximately 70% of them with a count of one. In total, the top ten clones hold about a fifth of the sample.

The tumor samples were collected prior to definitive surgery or chemotherapy. The MD Anderson Biospecimen Extraction Resource handled genomic DNA extraction, while the MD Anderson Cancer Genomics Laboratory carried out the TCR sequencing. These data originate in a study of high-grade serous ovarian cancer treatment subgroups (dated by TCRdb to the early 2020s). A note on the overall study: On average, sequencing produced more than 13,000 reads and around 6,900 unique TCR beta rearrangements for each sample. A cohort of roughly 30 patients was included: about 10 with no residual disease after primary surgery (R0), about 10 who were excellent NACT responders, and about 10 who were poor NACT responders. Each patient contributed one primary tumor and two metastatic tumor samples, giving 90 samples in total. Under a laparoscopic triage algorithm, patients with high-grade serous ovarian cancer were grouped by complete gross resection or by neoadjuvant chemotherapy response, and the study profiled the TCR beta repertoires of these patients.

The full study reports these points: Tumors from the same patient had repertoire similarity ranging from roughly 0.11 to 0.85, while tumors from different patients showed almost no similarity. Spatial information was not captured by bulk tumor TCR sequencing, so insight into HGSC tumor complexity and diversity was limited. The TCR repertoire analyses centered on CDR3, leaving CDR1 and CDR2 unanalyzed. TCR clonal relatedness correlated positively with neoantigen level and, by trend, with copy number variation and mutation load from whole-genome sequencing.

This clonotype was sampled from a human donor with high-grade serous ovarian cancer. In this chain, TRBV6-5 is recombined with TRBJ2-7, with no confident D gene call. Sequencing used tumor tissue. The CDR3 here reads CASSPGLGYEQYF. The DNA is TGTGCCAGCAGCCCCGGGCTCGGGTACGAGCAGTACTTC.